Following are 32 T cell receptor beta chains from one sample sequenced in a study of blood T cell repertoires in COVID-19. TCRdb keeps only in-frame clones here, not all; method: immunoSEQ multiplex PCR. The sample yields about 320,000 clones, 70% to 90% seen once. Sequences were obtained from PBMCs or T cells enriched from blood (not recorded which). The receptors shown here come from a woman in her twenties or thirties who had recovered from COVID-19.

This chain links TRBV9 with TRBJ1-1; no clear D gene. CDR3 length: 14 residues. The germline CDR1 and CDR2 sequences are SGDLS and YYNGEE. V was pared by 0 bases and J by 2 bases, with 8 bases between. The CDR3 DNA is TGTGCCAGCAGCGTAGACGGGTCCAACACTGAAGCTTTCTTT. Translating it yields CASSVDGSNTEAFF.

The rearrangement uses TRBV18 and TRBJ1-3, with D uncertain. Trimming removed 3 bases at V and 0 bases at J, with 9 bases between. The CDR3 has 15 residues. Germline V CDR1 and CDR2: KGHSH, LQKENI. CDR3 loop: CASSPPEPSGNTIYF. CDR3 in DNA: TGTGCCAGCTCACCCCCCGAGCCCTCTGGAAACACCATATATTTT.

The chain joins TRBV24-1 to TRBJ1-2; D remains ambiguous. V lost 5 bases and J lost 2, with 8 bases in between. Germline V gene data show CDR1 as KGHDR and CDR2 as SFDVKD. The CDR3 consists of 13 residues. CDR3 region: CATSAGNNYGYTF. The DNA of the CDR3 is TGTGCCACCAGTGCAGGCAACAACTATGGCTACACCTTC.

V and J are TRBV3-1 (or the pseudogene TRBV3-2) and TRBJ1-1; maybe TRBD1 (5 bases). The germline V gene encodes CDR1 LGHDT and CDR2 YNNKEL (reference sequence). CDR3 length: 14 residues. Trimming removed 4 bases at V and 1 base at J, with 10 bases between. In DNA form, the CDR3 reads TGTGCCAGCAGCCCCGACAGTTGGAACACTGAAGCTTTCTTT. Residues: CASSPDSWNTEAFF.

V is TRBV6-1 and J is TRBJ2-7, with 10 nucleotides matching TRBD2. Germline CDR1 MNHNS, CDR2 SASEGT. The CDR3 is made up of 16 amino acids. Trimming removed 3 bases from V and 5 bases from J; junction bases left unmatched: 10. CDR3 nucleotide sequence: TGTGCCAGCAGTGATACCTCAGCGGGGGGGCCCCACGAGCAGTACTTC. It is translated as CASSDTSAGGPHEQYF.

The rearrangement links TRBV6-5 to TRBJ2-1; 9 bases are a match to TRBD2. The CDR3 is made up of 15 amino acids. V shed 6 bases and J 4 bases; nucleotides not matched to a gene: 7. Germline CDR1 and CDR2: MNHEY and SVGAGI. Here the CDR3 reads CASRQEGLAYNEQFF. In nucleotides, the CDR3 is TGTGCCAGCAGGCAGGAGGGACTAGCATACAATGAGCAGTTCTTC.

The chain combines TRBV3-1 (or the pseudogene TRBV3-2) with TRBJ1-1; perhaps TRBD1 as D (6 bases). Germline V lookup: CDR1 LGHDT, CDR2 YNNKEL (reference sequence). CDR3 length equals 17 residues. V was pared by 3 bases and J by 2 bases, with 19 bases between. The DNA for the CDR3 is TGTGCCAGCAGCCAGGGTCGCGCTCTCAGGGGAAACACTGAAGCTTTCTTT. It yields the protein CASSQGRALRGNTEAFF.

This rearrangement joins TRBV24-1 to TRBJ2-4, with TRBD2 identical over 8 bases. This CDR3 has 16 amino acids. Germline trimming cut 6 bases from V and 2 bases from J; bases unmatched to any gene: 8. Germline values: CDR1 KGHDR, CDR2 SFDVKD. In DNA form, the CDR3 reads TGTGCCACCAGTCGGGGGGGGGTCCCTCCCAAAAACATTCAGTACTTC. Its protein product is CATSRGGVPPKNIQYF.

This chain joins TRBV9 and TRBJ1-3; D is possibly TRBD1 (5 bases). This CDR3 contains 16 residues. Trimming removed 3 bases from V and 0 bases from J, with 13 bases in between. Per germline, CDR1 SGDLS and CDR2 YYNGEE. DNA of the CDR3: TGTGCCAGCAGCGCCCTCACAACAGGCTCTGGAAACACCATATATTTT. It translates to CASSALTTGSGNTIYF.

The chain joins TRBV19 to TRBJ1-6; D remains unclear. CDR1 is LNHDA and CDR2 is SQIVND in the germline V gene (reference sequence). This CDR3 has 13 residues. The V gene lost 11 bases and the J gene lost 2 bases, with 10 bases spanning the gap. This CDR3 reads CAGSRAYNSPLHF. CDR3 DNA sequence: TGTGCCGGCTCCCGGGCCTATAATTCACCCCTCCACTTT.

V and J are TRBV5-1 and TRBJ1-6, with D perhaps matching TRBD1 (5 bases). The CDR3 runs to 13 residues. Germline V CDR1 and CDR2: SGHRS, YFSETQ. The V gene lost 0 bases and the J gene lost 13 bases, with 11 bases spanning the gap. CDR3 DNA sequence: TGCGCCAGCAGCTTGGGACAGACGACTCCCCTCCACTTT. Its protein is CASSLGQTTPLHF.

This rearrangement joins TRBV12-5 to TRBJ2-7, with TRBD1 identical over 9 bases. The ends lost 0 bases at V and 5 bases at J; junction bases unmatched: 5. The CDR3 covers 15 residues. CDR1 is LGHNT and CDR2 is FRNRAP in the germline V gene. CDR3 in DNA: TGTGCTAGTGGTTTGGTACAGGGACAGGGCCACGAGCAGTACTTC. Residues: CASGLVQGQGHEQYF.

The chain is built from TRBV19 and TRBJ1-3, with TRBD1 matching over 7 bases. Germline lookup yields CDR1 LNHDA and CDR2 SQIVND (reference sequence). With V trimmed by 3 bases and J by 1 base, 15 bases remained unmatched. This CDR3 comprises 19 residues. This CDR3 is CASSIKGTAFSQSGNTIYF. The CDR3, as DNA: TGTGCCAGTAGTATTAAGGGGACAGCGTTCTCCCAATCTGGAAACACCATATATTTT.

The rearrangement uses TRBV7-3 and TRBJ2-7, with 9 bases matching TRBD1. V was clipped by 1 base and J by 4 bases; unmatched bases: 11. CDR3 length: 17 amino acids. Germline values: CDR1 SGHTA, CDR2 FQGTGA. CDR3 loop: CASSLRGGQGSSYEQYF. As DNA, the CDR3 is TGTGCCAGCAGCTTAAGGGGGGGACAGGGAAGTTCTTACGAGCAGTACTTC.

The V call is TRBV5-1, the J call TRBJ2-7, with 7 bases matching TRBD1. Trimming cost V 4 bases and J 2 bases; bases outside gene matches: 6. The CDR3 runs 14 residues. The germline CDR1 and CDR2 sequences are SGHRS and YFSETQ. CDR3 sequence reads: CASSVPGQTYEQYF. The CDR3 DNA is TGCGCCAGCAGCGTGCCGGGACAGACCTACGAGCAGTACTTC.

DNA for the CDR3: TGTGCCAGCAGCGCCAATGGGGCAGCTAATGGCTACACCTTC. Translating it yields CASSANGAANGYTF. The chain joins TRBV7-9 to TRBJ1-2, with D perhaps TRBD1 (5 bases). The V gene's germline CDR1 is SEHNR and CDR2 FQNEAQ (reference sequence). V gave up 5 bases and J gave up 6 bases, with 16 bases separating them. The CDR3 sequence is 14 residues long. Full variable domain (rest looked up from reference TRBV7-9 and TRBJ1-2): DTGVSQNPRHKITKRGQNVTFRCDPISEHNRLYWYRQTLGQGPEFLTYFQNEAQLEKSRLLSDRFSAERPKGSFSTLEIQRTEQGDSAMYLCASSANGAANGYTFGSGTRLTVV.

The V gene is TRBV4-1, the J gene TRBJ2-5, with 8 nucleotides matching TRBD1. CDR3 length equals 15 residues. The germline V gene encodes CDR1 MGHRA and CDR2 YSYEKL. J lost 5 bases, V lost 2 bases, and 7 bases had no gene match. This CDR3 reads CASSQQDRAGETQYF. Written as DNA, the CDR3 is TGCGCCAGCAGCCAACAGGACAGGGCTGGGGAGACCCAGTACTTC.

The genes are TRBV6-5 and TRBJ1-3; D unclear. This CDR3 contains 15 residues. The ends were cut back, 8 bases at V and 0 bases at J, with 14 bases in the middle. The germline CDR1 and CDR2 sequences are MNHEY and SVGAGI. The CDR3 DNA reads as TGTGCCAGCCAACCTTTCCCACTCTCTGGAAACACCATATATTTT. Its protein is CASQPFPLSGNTIYF.

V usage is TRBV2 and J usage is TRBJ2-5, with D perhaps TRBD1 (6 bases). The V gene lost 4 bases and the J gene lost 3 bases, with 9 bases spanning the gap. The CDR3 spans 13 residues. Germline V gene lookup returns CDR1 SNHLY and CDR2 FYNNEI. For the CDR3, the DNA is TGTGCCAGCAGTGGGGACACTGAAGAGACCCAGTACTTC. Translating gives CASSGDTEETQYF. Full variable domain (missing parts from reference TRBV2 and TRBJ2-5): EPEVTQTPSHQVTQMGQEVILRCVPISNHLYFYWYRQILGQKVEFLVSFYNNEISEKSEIFDDQFSVERPDGSNFTLKIRSTKLEDSAMYFCASSGDTEETQYFGPGTRLLVL.

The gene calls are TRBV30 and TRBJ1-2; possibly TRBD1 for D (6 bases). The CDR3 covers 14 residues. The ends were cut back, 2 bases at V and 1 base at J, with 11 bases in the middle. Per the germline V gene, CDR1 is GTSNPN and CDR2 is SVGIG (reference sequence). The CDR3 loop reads CAWSPRGRNYGYTF. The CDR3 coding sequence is TGTGCCTGGAGTCCCAGGGGACGTAACTATGGCTACACCTTC.

The CDR3 region has the DNA TGCGCCAGCAGCAGGGGCGATGGCTACACCTTC. As protein: CASSRGDGYTF. The rearrangement joins TRBV5-1 to TRBJ1-2, with D possibly being TRBD1 (5 bases). V shed 4 bases and J shed 6 bases, with 7 bases lying between them. Germline loops: CDR1 SGHRS, CDR2 YFSETQ. CDR3 size: 11 residues.

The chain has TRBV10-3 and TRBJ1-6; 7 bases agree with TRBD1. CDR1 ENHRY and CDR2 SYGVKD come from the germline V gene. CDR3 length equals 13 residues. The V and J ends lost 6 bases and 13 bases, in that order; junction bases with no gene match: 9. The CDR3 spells CAIRSDRVDPLHF. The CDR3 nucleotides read TGTGCCATCAGATCTGACAGGGTAGACCCCCTCCACTTT.

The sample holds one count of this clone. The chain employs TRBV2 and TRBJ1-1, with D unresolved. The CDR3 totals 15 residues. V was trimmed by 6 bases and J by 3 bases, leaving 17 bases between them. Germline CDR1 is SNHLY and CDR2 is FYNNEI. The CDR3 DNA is TGTGCCAGCAGCTTCCATCCAGGAACGGACACTGAAGCTTTCTTT. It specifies CASSFHPGTDTEAFF.

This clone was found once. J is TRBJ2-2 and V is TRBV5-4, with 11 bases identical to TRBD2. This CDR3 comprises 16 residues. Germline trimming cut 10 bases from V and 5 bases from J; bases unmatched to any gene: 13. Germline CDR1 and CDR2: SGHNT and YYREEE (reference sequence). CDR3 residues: CAQKGSSGGPTGELFF. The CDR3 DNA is TGTGCCCAAAAGGGGTCTAGCGGGGGGCCAACCGGGGAGCTGTTTTTT.

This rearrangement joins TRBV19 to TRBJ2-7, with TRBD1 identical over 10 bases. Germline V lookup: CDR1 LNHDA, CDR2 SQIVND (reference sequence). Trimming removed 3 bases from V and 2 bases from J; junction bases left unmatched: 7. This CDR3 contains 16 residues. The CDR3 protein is CASSIRWTGGTYEQYF. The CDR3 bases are TGTGCCAGTAGTATTCGATGGACAGGGGGGACCTACGAGCAGTACTTC.

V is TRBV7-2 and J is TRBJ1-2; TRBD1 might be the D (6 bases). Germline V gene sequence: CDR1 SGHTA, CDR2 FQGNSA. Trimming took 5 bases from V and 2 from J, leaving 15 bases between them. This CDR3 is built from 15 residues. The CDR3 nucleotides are TGTGCCAGCAGCCCGCCGGGACACCAAAACTATGGCTACACCTTC. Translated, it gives CASSPPGHQNYGYTF.

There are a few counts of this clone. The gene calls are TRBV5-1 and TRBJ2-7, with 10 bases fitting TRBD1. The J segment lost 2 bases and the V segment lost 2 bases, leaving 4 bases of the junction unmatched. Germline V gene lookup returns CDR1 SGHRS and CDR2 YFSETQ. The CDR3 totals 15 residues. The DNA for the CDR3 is TGCGCCAGCAGCTTAATCGGGACAGGGGCCTACGAGCAGTACTTC. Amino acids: CASSLIGTGAYEQYF.

Here the CDR3 reads CASRRVGGGQETQYF. The CDR3, as DNA: TGTGCCAGCAGACGAGTCGGCGGGGGCCAAGAGACCCAGTACTTC. J is TRBJ2-5 and V is TRBV5-4, with 7 positions matching TRBD2. V shed 5 bases and J 1 base; nucleotides not matched to a gene: 8. CDR3 size: 15 residues. Germline CDR1 and CDR2: SGHNT and YYREEE (reference sequence).

CDR3 bases: TGTGCCAGCAGCTCCGGACAGGAAGATACGCAGTATTTT. Its translation: CASSSGQEDTQYF. The chain couples TRBV7-2 to TRBJ2-3; TRBD1 matches at 7 bases. The CDR3 is made up of 13 amino acids. CDR1 SGHTA and CDR2 FQGNSA come from the germline V gene. J was trimmed by 5 bases and V by 4 bases; bases with no gene match: 3.

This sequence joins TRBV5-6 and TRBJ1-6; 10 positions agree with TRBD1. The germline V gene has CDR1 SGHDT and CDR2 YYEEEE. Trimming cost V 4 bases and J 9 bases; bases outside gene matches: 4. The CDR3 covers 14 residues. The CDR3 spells CASSQGQGTSPLHF. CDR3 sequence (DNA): TGTGCCAGCAGCCAGGGACAGGGGACTTCACCCCTCCACTTT.

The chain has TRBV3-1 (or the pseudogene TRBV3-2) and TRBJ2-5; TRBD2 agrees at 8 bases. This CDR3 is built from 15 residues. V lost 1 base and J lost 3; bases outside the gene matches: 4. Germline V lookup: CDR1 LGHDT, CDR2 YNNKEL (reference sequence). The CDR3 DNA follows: TGTGCCAGCAGCCAAGTGGGCGGGGGGAAAGAGACCCAGTACTTC. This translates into CASSQVGGGKETQYF.

CDR3: CASSPTGTGGGWNTEAFF. The CDR3 DNA reads as TGCGCCAGCAGCCCAACCGGGACAGGGGGCGGATGGAACACTGAAGCTTTCTTT. The chain is built from TRBV5-1 and TRBJ1-1, with 12 bases identical to TRBD1. The CDR3 loop spans 18 amino acids. Germline V lookup: CDR1 SGHRS, CDR2 YFSETQ. Losses at the gene ends were 4 bases for V and 1 base for J; bases not matched to a gene: 11.